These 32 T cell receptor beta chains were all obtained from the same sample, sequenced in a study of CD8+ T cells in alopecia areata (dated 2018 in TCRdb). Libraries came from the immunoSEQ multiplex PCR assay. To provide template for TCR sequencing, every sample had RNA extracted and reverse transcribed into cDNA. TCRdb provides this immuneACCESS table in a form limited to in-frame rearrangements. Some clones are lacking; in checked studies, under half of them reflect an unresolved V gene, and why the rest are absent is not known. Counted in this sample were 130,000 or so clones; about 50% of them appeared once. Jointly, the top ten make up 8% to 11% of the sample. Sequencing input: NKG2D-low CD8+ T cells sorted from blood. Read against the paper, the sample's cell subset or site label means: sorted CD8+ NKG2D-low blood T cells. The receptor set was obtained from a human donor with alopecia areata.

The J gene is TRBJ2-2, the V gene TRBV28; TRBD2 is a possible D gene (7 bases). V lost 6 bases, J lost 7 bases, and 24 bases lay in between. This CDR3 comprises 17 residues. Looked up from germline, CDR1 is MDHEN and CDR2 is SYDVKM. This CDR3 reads CASRPLWAEGGSGELFF. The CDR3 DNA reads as TGTGCCAGCAGACCCCTCTGGGCCGAGGGGGGGAGCGGGGAGCTGTTTTTT.

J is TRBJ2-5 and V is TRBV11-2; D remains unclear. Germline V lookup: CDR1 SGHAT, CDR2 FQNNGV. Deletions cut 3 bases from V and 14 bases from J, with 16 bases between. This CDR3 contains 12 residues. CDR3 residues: CASSLGSRPCYF. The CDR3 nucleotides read TGTGCCAGCAGCTTGGGTTCGCGGCCTTGCTACTTC.

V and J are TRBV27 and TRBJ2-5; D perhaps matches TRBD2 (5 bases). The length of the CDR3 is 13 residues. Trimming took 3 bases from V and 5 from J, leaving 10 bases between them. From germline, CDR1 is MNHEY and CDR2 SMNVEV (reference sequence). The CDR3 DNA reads TGTGCCAGCAGTTTCTCCCAGCGGGAGACCCAGTACTTC. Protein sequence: CASSFSQRETQYF.

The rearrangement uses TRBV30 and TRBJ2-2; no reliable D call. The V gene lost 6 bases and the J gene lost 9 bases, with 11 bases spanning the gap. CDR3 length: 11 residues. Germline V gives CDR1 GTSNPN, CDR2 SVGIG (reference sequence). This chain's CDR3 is CACIHGWELFF. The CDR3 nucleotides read TGTGCCTGCATACACGGGTGGGAGCTGTTTTTT.

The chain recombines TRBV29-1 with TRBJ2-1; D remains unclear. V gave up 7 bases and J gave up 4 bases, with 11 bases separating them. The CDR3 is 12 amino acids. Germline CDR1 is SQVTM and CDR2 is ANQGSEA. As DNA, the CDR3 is TGCAGCGGGGAAGAGACTTACAATGAGCAGTTCTTC. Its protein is CSGEETYNEQFF.

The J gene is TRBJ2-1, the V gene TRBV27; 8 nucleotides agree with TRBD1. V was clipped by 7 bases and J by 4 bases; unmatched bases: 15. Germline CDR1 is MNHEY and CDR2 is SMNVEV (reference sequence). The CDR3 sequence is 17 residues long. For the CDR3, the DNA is TGTGCCAGCAATCTGTCCCCCACCGGGACAGGTTACAATGAGCAGTTCTTC. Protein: CASNLSPTGTGYNEQFF.

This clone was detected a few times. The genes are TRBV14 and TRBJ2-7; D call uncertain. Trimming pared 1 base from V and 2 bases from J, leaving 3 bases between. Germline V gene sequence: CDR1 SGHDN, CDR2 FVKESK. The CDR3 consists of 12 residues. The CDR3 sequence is CASSQVPYEQYF. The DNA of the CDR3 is TGTGCCAGCAGCCAAGTCCCCTACGAGCAGTACTTC.

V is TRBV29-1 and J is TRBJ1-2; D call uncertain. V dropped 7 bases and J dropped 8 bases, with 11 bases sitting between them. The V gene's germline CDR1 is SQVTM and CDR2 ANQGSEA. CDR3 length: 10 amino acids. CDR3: CSDQLGGYTF. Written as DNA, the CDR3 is TGCAGCGACCAATTAGGAGGCTACACCTTC. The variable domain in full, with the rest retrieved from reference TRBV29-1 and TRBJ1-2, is SAVISQKPSRDICQRGTSLTIQCQVDSQVTMMFWYRQQPGQSLTLIATANQGSEATYESGFVIDKFPISRPNLTFSTLTVSNMSPEDSSIYLCSDQLGGYTFGSGTRLTVV.

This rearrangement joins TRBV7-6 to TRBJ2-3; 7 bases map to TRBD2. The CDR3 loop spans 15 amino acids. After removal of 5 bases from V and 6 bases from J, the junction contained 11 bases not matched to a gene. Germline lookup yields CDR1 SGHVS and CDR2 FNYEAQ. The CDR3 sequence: CASSPLAAGEDTQYF. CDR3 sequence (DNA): TGTGCCAGCAGCCCCTTAGCGGCGGGAGAGGATACGCAGTATTTT.

The CDR3 DNA sequence: TGTGCCAGCAGCTTAACAATACCCAGGGGGGAACTCTTCTTC. Residues: CASSLTIPRGELFF. This chain connects TRBV7-6 to TRBJ2-1; a possible D gene is TRBD1 (7 bases). CDR1 is SGHVS, CDR2 FNYEAQ, per germline. V lost 2 bases and J 16 bases, leaving 21 bases between the germline ends. The CDR3 runs to 14 residues.

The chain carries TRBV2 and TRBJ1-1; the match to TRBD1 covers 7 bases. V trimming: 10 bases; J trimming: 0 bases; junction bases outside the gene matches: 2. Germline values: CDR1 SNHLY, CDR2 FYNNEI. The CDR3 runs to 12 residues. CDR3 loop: CAKQGMNTEAFF. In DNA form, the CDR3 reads TGTGCCAAACAGGGGATGAACACTGAAGCTTTCTTT.

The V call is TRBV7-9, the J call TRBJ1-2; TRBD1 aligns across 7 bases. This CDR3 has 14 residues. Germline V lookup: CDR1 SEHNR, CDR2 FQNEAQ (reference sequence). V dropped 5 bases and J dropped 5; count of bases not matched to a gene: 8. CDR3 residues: CASSPRQGPYGYTF. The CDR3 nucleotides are TGTGCCAGCAGCCCTCGACAGGGACCTTATGGCTACACCTTC. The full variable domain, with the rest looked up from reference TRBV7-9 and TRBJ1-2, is DTGVSQNPRHKITKRGQNVTFRCDPISEHNRLYWYRQTLGQGPEFLTYFQNEAQLEKSRLLSDRFSAERPKGSFSTLEIQRTEQGDSAMYLCASSPRQGPYGYTFGSGTRLTVV.

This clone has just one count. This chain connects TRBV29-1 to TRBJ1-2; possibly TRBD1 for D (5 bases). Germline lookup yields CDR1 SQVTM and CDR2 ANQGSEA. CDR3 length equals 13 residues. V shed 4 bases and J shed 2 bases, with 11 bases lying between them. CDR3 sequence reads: CSVVGTKNYGYTF. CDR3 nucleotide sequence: TGCAGCGTTGTGGGGACTAAAAACTATGGCTACACCTTC.

CDR3 nucleotide sequence: TGCAGCGTCGAACCGGACAGCGACGAGCAGTACTTC. Protein product: CSVEPDSDEQYF. V usage is TRBV29-1 and J usage is TRBJ2-7, with D maybe TRBD1 (6 bases). V gave up 6 bases and J gave up 5 bases, with 14 bases separating them. This CDR3 has 12 residues. From germline, CDR1 is SQVTM and CDR2 ANQGSEA.

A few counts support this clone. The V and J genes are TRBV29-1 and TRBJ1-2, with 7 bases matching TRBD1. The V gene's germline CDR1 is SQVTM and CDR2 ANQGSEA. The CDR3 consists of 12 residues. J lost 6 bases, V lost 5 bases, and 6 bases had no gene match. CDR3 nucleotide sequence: TGCAGCGTTCAGACAGGGCGGGATGGCTACACCTTC. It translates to CSVQTGRDGYTF.

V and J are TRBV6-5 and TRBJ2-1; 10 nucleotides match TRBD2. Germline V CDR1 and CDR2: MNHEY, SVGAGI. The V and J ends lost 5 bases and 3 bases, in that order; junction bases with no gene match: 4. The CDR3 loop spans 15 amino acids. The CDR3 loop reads CASSPSGSGYNEQFF. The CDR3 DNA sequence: TGTGCCAGCAGTCCTAGCGGGAGCGGCTACAATGAGCAGTTCTTC.

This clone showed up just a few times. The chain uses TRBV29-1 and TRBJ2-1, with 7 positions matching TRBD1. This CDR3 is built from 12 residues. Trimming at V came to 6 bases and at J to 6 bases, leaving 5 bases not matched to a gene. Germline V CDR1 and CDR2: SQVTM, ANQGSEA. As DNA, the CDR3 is TGCAGCGTCCAACAGGGGTCCAATGAGCAGTTCTTC. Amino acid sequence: CSVQQGSNEQFF.

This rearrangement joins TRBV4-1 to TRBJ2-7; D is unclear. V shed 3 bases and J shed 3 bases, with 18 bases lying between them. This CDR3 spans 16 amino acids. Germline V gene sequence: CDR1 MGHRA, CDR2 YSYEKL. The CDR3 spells CASSHPSGQANYEQYF. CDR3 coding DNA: TGCGCCAGCAGCCATCCTTCAGGCCAGGCTAACTACGAGCAGTACTTC.

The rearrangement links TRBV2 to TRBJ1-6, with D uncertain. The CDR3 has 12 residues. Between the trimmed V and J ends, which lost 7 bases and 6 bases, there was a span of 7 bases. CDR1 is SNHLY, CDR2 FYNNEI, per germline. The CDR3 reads CASIQSNSPLHF. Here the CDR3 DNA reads TGTGCCAGCATTCAGAGTAATTCACCCCTCCACTTT. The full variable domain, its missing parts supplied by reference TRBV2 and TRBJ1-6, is EPEVTQTPSHQVTQMGQEVILRCVPISNHLYFYWYRQILGQKVEFLVSFYNNEISEKSEIFDDQFSVERPDGSNFTLKIRSTKLEDSAMYFCASIQSNSPLHFGNGTRLTVT.

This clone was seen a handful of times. The DNA of the CDR3 is TGCAGCGTTGCATTGGGGGAGGTCAATCAGCCCCAGCATTTT. Translation gives CSVALGEVNQPQHF. The chain uses TRBV29-1 and TRBJ1-5; the D gene is possibly TRBD1 (5 bases). V lost 4 bases, J lost 3 bases, and 13 bases lay in between. The CDR3 runs 14 residues. Germline-derived CDR1 and CDR2 are SQVTM and ANQGSEA.

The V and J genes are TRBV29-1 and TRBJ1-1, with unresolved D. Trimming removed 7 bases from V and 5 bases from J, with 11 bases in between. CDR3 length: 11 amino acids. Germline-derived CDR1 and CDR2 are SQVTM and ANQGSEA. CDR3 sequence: CSARKGTEAFF. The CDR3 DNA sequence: TGCAGCGCCCGAAAGGGTACTGAAGCTTTCTTT.

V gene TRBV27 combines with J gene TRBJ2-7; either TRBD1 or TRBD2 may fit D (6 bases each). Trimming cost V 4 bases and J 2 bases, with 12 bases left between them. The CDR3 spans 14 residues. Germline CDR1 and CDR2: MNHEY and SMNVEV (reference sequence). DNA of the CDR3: TGTGCCAGCAGTTACAGGGAGGAAGCCTACGAGCAGTACTTC. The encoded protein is CASSYREEAYEQYF.

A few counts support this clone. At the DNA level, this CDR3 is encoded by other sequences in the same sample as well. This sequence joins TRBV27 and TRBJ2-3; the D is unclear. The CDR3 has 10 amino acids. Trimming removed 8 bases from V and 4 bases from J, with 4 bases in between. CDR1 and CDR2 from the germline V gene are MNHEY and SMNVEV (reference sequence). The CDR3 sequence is CASGADTQYF. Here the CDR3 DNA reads TGTGCCAGCGGAGCAGATACGCAGTATTTT.

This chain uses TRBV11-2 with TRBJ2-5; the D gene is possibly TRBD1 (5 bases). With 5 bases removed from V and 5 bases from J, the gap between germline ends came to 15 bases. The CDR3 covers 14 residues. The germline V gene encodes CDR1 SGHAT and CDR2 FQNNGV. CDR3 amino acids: CASSRGRESETQYF. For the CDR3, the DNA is TGTGCCAGCAGCCGAGGCAGGGAATCGGAGACCCAGTACTTC.

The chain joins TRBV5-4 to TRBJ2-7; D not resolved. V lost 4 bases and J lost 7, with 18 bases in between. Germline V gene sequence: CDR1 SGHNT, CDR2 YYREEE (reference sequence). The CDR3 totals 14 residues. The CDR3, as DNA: TGTGCCAGCAGCCACCGGGCCCGGAACGAGGAGCAGTACTTC. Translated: CASSHRARNEEQYF.

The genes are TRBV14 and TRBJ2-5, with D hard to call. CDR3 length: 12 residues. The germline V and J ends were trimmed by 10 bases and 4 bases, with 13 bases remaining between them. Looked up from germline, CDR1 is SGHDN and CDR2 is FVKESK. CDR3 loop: CATRGIGETQYF. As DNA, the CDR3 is TGTGCCACTCGAGGAATAGGAGAGACCCAGTACTTC.

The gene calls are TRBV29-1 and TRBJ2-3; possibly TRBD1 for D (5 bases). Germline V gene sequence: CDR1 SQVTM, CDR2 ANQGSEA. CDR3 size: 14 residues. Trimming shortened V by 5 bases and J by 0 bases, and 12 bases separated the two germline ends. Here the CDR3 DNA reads TGCAGCGTTCAGGGTTCAGGTAGCACAGATACGCAGTATTTT. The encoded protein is CSVQGSGSTDTQYF.

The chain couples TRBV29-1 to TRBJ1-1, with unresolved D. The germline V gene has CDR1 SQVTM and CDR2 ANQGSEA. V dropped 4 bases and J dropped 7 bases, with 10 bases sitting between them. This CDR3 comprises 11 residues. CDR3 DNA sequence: TGCAGCGTTGCGGTTCGGGGTGAAGCTTTCTTT. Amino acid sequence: CSVAVRGEAFF.

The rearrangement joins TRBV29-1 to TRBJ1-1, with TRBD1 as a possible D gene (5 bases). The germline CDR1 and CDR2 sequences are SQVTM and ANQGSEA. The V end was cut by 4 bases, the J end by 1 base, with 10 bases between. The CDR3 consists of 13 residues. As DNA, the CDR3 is TGCAGCGTTGGGGGGTCCCCGAACACTGAAGCTTTCTTT. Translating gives CSVGGSPNTEAFF.

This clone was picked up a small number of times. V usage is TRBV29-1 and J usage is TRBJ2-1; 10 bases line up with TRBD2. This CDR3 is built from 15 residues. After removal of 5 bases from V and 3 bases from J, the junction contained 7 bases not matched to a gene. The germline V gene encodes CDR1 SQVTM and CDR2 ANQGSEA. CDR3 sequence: CSVRLAGLFYNEQFF. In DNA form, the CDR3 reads TGCAGCGTTCGACTAGCGGGCCTTTTCTACAATGAGCAGTTCTTC.

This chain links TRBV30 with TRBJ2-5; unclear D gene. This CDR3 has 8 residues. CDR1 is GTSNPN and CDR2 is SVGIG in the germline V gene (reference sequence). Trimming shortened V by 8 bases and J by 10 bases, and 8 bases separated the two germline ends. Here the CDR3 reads CAAEDQYF. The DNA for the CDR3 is TGTGCCGCAGAGGACCAGTACTTC.

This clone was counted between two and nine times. For the CDR3, the DNA is TGCAGCGTTCGTATGGGAGATATGGGGGAGCAGTACTTC. Encoded protein: CSVRMGDMGEQYF. This chain uses TRBV29-1 with TRBJ2-7, with a weak D call TRBD2 (5 bases). Germline CDR1 is SQVTM and CDR2 is ANQGSEA. The CDR3 consists of 13 residues. V was shortened by 5 bases and J by 7 bases, with 18 bases between the two germline ends.